Below, 29 T cell receptor beta chains from the same sample are listed, as sequenced in a study of CD8+ T cells in alopecia areata. Specified treatment: oral pan-JAK inhibitor, 5-10 mg twice daily. Once RNA had been extracted, it was reverse transcribed into cDNA to act as the sequencing template. Sequenced by immunoSEQ multiplex PCR; TCRdb stores in-frame clones only, minus some. This table has hundreds of thousands of clones, just over 65% appearing once. This material consisted of CD4+ T cells sorted from blood, taken around week 42, from a patient treated with tofacitinib. Receptors were obtained from a human donor with alopecia areata.

This clone was seen a handful of times. The chain recombines TRBV29-1 with TRBJ2-7; 9 bases are shared with TRBD2. J lost 4 bases, V lost 6 bases, and 7 bases had no gene match. Germline assignment: CDR1 SQVTM and CDR2 ANQGSEA. CDR3 length: 13 amino acids. CDR3 nucleotide sequence: TGCAGCGTCGGGACTAGCCAGCTTTACGAGCAGTACTTC. It translates to CSVGTSQLYEQYF.

The rearrangement joins TRBV29-1 to TRBJ2-3, with D unresolved. Between the trimmed V and J ends, which lost 3 bases and 7 bases, there was a span of 5 bases. The CDR3 length is 10 residues. Germline values: CDR1 SQVTM, CDR2 ANQGSEA. CDR3 protein: CSVDSHTQYF. CDR3 nucleotides: TGCAGCGTTGACTCCCATACGCAGTATTTT.

CDR3 sequence: CAWSGQGKTQYF. The DNA for the CDR3 is TGTGCCTGGTCGGGACAGGGCAAGACCCAGTACTTC. The V and J genes are TRBV30 and TRBJ2-5, with TRBD1 identical over 9 bases. CDR3 length: 12 residues. The germline CDR1 and CDR2 sequences are GTSNPN and SVGIG (reference sequence). The V gene end was trimmed by 5 bases and the J gene end by 6 bases; junction bases not matched to a gene: 4.

CDR3 sequence: CASSAEGGATDTQYF. CDR3 DNA sequence: TGTGCCAGCAGTGCCGAAGGGGGTGCAACAGATACGCAGTATTTT. The V gene is TRBV2, the J gene TRBJ2-3; TRBD1 is a possible D gene (6 bases). Germline V gene data show CDR1 as SNHLY and CDR2 as FYNNEI. This CDR3 has 15 residues. Trimming stripped 4 bases from V and 3 bases from J, with 14 bases between.

V is TRBV5-1 and J is TRBJ2-7; D is perhaps TRBD2 (5 bases). Germline V CDR1 and CDR2: SGHRS, YFSETQ. Trimming removed 0 bases from V and 10 bases from J, with 14 bases in between. This CDR3 contains 13 residues. The CDR3 here is CASSLERLGQQYF. CDR3 DNA: TGCGCCAGCAGCTTGGAGCGGCTAGGCCAACAGTACTTC.

V and J are TRBV4-3 and TRBJ2-4, with 11 bases fitting TRBD1. Germline-derived CDR1 and CDR2 are LGHNA and YSLEER. Trimming cost V 6 bases and J 5 bases; bases outside gene matches: 6. The CDR3 extends over 15 amino acids. The CDR3 loop is CASSLGQGVENIQYF. CDR3 nucleotides: TGCGCCAGCAGTTTGGGACAGGGGGTGGAAAACATTCAGTACTTC.

J is TRBJ2-1 and V is TRBV7-3, with 10 nucleotides matching TRBD2. V dropped 5 bases and J dropped 9; count of bases not matched to a gene: 7. The CDR3 is made up of 14 amino acids. Germline V lookup: CDR1 SGHTA, CDR2 FQGTGA. This CDR3 reads CASSPLAGGGEQFF. CDR3 DNA: TGTGCCAGCAGCCCTTTAGCGGGGGGTGGTGAGCAGTTCTTC.

The chain combines TRBV4-3 with TRBJ1-2; D gene ambiguous. This CDR3 contains 14 residues. Trimming cost V 3 bases and J 7 bases, with 15 bases left between them. From germline, CDR1 is LGHNA and CDR2 YSLEER. The CDR3 DNA is TGCGCCAGCAGCCACCGAAGTCTTGAGGGTGGCTACACCTTC. Its translation is CASSHRSLEGGYTF.

In this sample, this clone turned up a few times. The CDR3 spells CASSFEVSLNTGELFF. CDR3 sequence (DNA): TGTGCCAGCAGTTTTGAGGTCTCCTTGAACACCGGGGAGCTGTTTTTT. The chain has TRBV27 and TRBJ2-2; no definite D call. Germline V gene lookup returns CDR1 MNHEY and CDR2 SMNVEV (reference sequence). The CDR3 has 16 residues. V was shortened by 3 bases and J by 1 base, with 12 bases between the two germline ends.

This chain uses TRBV6-6 with TRBJ2-3; no clear D gene. The germline V and J ends were trimmed by 0 bases and 6 bases, with 7 bases remaining between them. CDR1 and CDR2 from the germline V gene are MNHNY and SVGAGI (reference sequence). The CDR3 has 13 residues. Here the CDR3 reads CASSYSISDTQYF. CDR3 in DNA: TGTGCCAGCAGTTACTCGATTAGTGATACGCAGTATTTT.

The V call is TRBV9, the J call TRBJ2-6; D gene unclear. Germline V CDR1 and CDR2: SGDLS, YYNGEE. Trimming took off 2 bases at V and 4 bases at J, with 7 bases between the two ends. The CDR3 has 14 residues. The CDR3 loop reads CASSVGFGANVLTF. In nucleotides, the CDR3 is TGTGCCAGCAGCGTCGGGTTCGGGGCCAACGTCCTGACTTTC.

The rearrangement links TRBV27 to TRBJ2-1, with D possibly TRBD2 on 6 matching bases. Germline V gives CDR1 MNHEY, CDR2 SMNVEV (reference sequence). There are 17 residues in the CDR3. The ends were cut back, 3 bases at V and 0 bases at J, with 15 bases in the middle. CDR3 bases: TGTGCCAGCAGTTTCCACCACGACGGGAGCTCCTACAATGAGCAGTTCTTC. This codes for CASSFHHDGSSYNEQFF.

This clone occurred a few times. This rearrangement joins TRBV29-1 to TRBJ1-2; no clear D. Trimming left V 3 bases short and J 4 bases short, with 6 bases between. The germline V gene has CDR1 SQVTM and CDR2 ANQGSEA. There are 11 residues in the CDR3. The CDR3 sequence is CSVDGIYGYTF. The CDR3 region has the DNA TGCAGCGTTGACGGAATCTATGGCTACACCTTC. Using reference TRBV29-1 and TRBJ1-2 for the parts outside the CDR3, the full variable domain is SAVISQKPSRDICQRGTSLTIQCQVDSQVTMMFWYRQQPGQSLTLIATANQGSEATYESGFVIDKFPISRPNLTFSTLTVSNMSPEDSSIYLCSVDGIYGYTFGSGTRLTVV.

The chain recombines TRBV7-3 with TRBJ2-2, with TRBD2 matching over 8 bases. Germline CDR1 and CDR2: SGHTA and FQGTGA. The J segment lost 1 base and the V segment lost 5 bases, leaving 6 bases of the junction unmatched. The CDR3 spans 16 residues. The CDR3 loop reads CASSPQAGGNTGELFF. CDR3 coding DNA: TGTGCCAGCAGCCCCCAGGCGGGGGGGAACACCGGGGAGCTGTTTTTT.

The chain has TRBV2 and TRBJ1-6; 7 nucleotides align to TRBD1. V shed 6 bases and J 8 bases; nucleotides not matched to a gene: 4. The germline V gene encodes CDR1 SNHLY and CDR2 FYNNEI. CDR3 length: 13 amino acids. DNA for the CDR3: TGTGCCAGCAGGCAGGGGGGGGATTCACCCCTCCACTTT. The encoded protein is CASRQGGDSPLHF.

The rearrangement links TRBV7-2 to TRBJ2-5; a weak D match, TRBD1 (6 bases). V dropped 4 bases and J dropped 1 base, with 13 bases sitting between them. This CDR3 comprises 15 residues. Germline V gene sequence: CDR1 SGHTA, CDR2 FQGNSA. CDR3 sequence reads: CASSSGQTSQETQYF. The CDR3 bases are TGTGCCAGCAGCTCAGGACAGACGTCCCAAGAGACCCAGTACTTC.

A single count supports this clone. In DNA, the CDR3 is TGTGCCAGCAGTCCCCTTGGGACGAATCAGCCCCAGCATTTT. As protein: CASSPLGTNQPQHF. V usage is TRBV27 and J usage is TRBJ1-5, with TRBD1 as a possible D gene (5 bases). The CDR3 is 14 amino acids. Trimming shortened V by 5 bases and J by 4 bases, and 12 bases separated the two germline ends. The V gene's germline CDR1 is MNHEY and CDR2 SMNVEV (reference sequence).

The chain's CDR3 is CASSLGLAGYNEQFF. The CDR3 bases are TGCGCCAGCAGCCTGGGACTAGCGGGGTACAATGAGCAGTTCTTC. The chain combines TRBV5-1 with TRBJ2-1; 13 bases are shared with TRBD2. In germline, CDR1 is SGHRS, CDR2 YFSETQ. This CDR3 is built from 15 residues. V was pared by 4 bases and J by 4 bases, with 2 bases of the junction left unmatched. Together with reference TRBV5-1 and TRBJ2-1, the CDR3 gives the full variable domain: KAGVTQTPRYLIKTRGQQVTLSCSPISGHRSVSWYQQTPGQGLQFLFEYFSETQRNKGNFPGRFSGRQFSNSRSEMNVSTLELGDSALYLCASSLGLAGYNEQFFGPGTRLTVL.

The V gene is TRBV27, the J gene TRBJ1-2, with D perhaps matching TRBD1 (5 bases). The V gene's germline CDR1 is MNHEY and CDR2 SMNVEV (reference sequence). V was pared by 8 bases and J by 5 bases, with 27 bases between. CDR3 length: 17 residues. The CDR3 nucleotides read TGTGCCAGCGGAGGAATTAACAGGCCTTCCCAAGGGTATGGCTACACCTTC. It yields the protein CASGGINRPSQGYGYTF.

This chain connects TRBV18 to TRBJ2-3, with 12 positions matching TRBD2. This CDR3 is 15 amino acids long. Germline CDR1 is KGHSH and CDR2 is LQKENI. V shed 6 bases, J shed 4 bases, and the junction held 5 bases outside the gene matches. The CDR3, as DNA: TGTGCCAGCTCGCTGACTAGCGGGGGTCCAGATACGCAGTATTTT. Encoded protein: CASSLTSGGPDTQYF.

As regards this clone: A much bigger clone sits one base away, suggesting this may be a read error. The chain has TRBV19 and TRBJ2-6, with no clear D. The CDR3 length is 15 residues. Trimming removed 9 bases from V and 0 bases from J, with 12 bases in between. CDR1 and CDR2 (germline): LNHDA, SQIVND (reference sequence). For the CDR3, the DNA is TGTGCCAGCCTGCAGGTTCCCTCTGGGGCCAACGTCCTGACTTTC. Translated: CASLQVPSGANVLTF. Supplemented by reference TRBV19 and TRBJ2-6, the full variable domain reads DGGITQSPKYLFRKEGQNVTLSCEQNLNHDAMYWYRQDPGQGLRLIYYSQIVNDFQKGDIAEGYSVSREKKESFPLTVTSAQKNPTAFYLCASLQVPSGANVLTFGAGSRLTVL.

This chain links TRBV29-1 with TRBJ1-5; a weak D match, TRBD1 (5 bases). CDR1 is SQVTM, CDR2 ANQGSEA, per germline. The CDR3 has 13 amino acids. V was shortened by 7 bases and J by 9 bases, with 19 bases between the two germline ends. In nucleotides, the CDR3 is TGCAGCGCACGGGACGTAAATTCTGGGCCCCAGCATTTT. Its translation: CSARDVNSGPQHF.

The chain joins TRBV27 to TRBJ1-1, with a tentative D call TRBD1 (5 bases). Looked up from germline, CDR1 is MNHEY and CDR2 is SMNVEV (reference sequence). CDR3 length: 14 residues. V gave up 5 bases and J gave up 11 bases, with 21 bases separating them. CDR3 amino acids: CASSTRSGFEGAFF. CDR3 DNA sequence: TGTGCCAGCAGTACTCGATCAGGGTTCGAGGGGGCTTTCTTT.

The chain joins TRBV30 to TRBJ2-7, with unresolved D. Looked up from germline, CDR1 is GTSNPN and CDR2 is SVGIG (reference sequence). The CDR3 is 14 residues long. Trimming left V 0 bases short and J 5 bases short, with 14 bases between. In DNA, the CDR3 is TGTGCCTGGAGTGTACAGCCCTTCAGCCACGAGCAGTACTTC. Amino acid sequence: CAWSVQPFSHEQYF.

This chain links TRBV9 with TRBJ1-1; D remains ambiguous. This CDR3 spans 17 amino acids. Germline CDR1 is SGDLS and CDR2 is YYNGEE. V was trimmed by 0 bases and J by 0 bases, leaving 15 bases between them. The CDR3 region has the DNA TGTGCCAGCAGCGTAGACCCCACGGGCCTCATGAACACTGAAGCTTTCTTT. Protein: CASSVDPTGLMNTEAFF.

The chain links TRBV7-2 to TRBJ2-3; D might be TRBD2 (5 bases). Looked up from germline, CDR1 is SGHTA and CDR2 is FQGNSA. This CDR3 region has 15 residues. V lost 3 bases to trimming and J lost 3 bases, with 13 bases between them. The CDR3 sequence: CASSFASGKTDTQYF. Written as DNA, the CDR3 is TGTGCCAGCAGCTTTGCCTCCGGGAAGACAGATACGCAGTATTTT.

The chain joins TRBV9 to TRBJ1-1, with D maybe TRBD1 (6 bases). The germline gives CDR1 SGDLS, CDR2 YYNGEE. Trimming stripped 1 base from V and 7 bases from J, with 14 bases between. The CDR3 is made up of 14 amino acids. The CDR3, as DNA: TGTGCCAGCAGCGTAACTTCGCAGGGGTTTGAAGCTTTCTTT. Amino acids: CASSVTSQGFEAFF. Based on the CDR3 plus reference TRBV9 and TRBJ1-1, the full variable domain is DSGVTQTPKHLITATGQRVTLRCSPRSGDLSVYWYQQSLDQGLQFLIQYYNGEERAKGNILERFSAQQFPDLHSELNLSSLELGDSALYFCASSVTSQGFEAFFGQGTRLTVV.

The chain combines TRBV7-9 with TRBJ1-5; D is undetermined. The CDR3 is 12 amino acids. V was trimmed by 4 bases and J by 13 bases, leaving 14 bases between them. Germline values: CDR1 SEHNR, CDR2 FQNEAQ (reference sequence). The CDR3 reads CASSSIVSDQHF. CDR3 DNA: TGTGCCAGCAGCTCAATCGTGTCAGATCAGCATTTT.

J is TRBJ2-2 and V is TRBV2; D is unclear. Germline V lookup: CDR1 SNHLY, CDR2 FYNNEI. The CDR3 has 13 amino acids. V lost 3 bases and J lost 5, with 7 bases in between. CDR3 amino acids: CASSEMGTGELFF. As DNA, the CDR3 is TGTGCCAGCAGTGAGATGGGGACCGGGGAGCTGTTTTTT.